Below, 17 T cell receptor beta chains from the same sample are listed, as sequenced in a study of T cell responses to AZD1222 COVID-19 vaccine. Repertoires were generated with immunoSEQ multiplex PCR, while TCRdb's copy carries only in-frame clones and drops some. The sample includes more than 120,000 clones, roughly 90% of them seen just once. The source material was peripheral blood, sampled 28 days after the second AZD1222 dose. The receptor set was obtained from an adult who received the AZD1222 COVID-19 vaccine.

The gene calls are TRBV7-2 and TRBJ2-2, with D maybe TRBD2 (6 bases). Germline values: CDR1 SGHTA, CDR2 FQGNSA. V lost 7 bases and J 5 bases, leaving 17 bases between the germline ends. The length of the CDR3 is 15 residues. The CDR3 sequence is CASTFLLSGTGELFF. CDR3 coding DNA: TGTGCCAGCACCTTCCTGCTAAGCGGGACCGGGGAGCTGTTTTTT.

The chain is built from TRBV9 and TRBJ1-3; D uncertain. Trimming shortened V by 3 bases and J by 1 base, and 8 bases separated the two germline ends. Germline CDR1 and CDR2: SGDLS and YYNGEE. CDR3 length: 14 residues. The CDR3 coding sequence is TGTGCCAGCAGCGAGGGATATTCTGGAAACACCATATATTTT. The encoded protein is CASSEGYSGNTIYF.

The J gene is TRBJ2-7, the V gene TRBV19, with 7 bases identical to TRBD2. Germline V lookup: CDR1 LNHDA, CDR2 SQIVND (reference sequence). The junction had 6 bases not matched to a gene; V was cut back by 1 base and J by 0 bases. The CDR3 runs to 16 residues. The CDR3 region has the DNA TGTGCCAGTAGTATAGTCCGCGGGAGTAACTCCTACGAGCAGTACTTC. Its translation is CASSIVRGSNSYEQYF.

This chain joins TRBV5-1 and TRBJ1-1, with D possibly being TRBD1 (5 bases). Germline CDR1 SGHRS, CDR2 YFSETQ. Trimming took off 4 bases at V and 6 bases at J, with 10 bases between the two ends. The length of the CDR3 is 12 residues. The CDR3 nucleotides are TGCGCCAGCAGCCGGGGGGACGCTGAAGCTTTCTTT. Amino acids: CASSRGDAEAFF.

This clone has a single count. The chain links TRBV3-1 (or the pseudogene TRBV3-2) to TRBJ1-1, with a possible D match to TRBD1 (6 bases). Germline V gene data show CDR1 as LGHDT and CDR2 as YNNKEL (reference sequence). This CDR3 comprises 12 residues. With 4 bases removed from V and 7 bases from J, the gap between germline ends came to 10 bases. The CDR3 spells CASSRLDSEAFF. The CDR3, as DNA: TGTGCCAGCAGCCGGCTGGACAGTGAAGCTTTCTTT.

This chain connects TRBV27 to TRBJ1-6, with 7 nucleotides matching TRBD1. Trimming cost V 5 bases and J 6 bases; bases outside gene matches: 7. The CDR3 runs to 15 residues. Germline V gives CDR1 MNHEY, CDR2 SMNVEV (reference sequence). The CDR3 protein is CASSPRDRINSPLHF. The DNA of the CDR3 is TGTGCCAGCAGTCCCCGGGACAGAATTAATTCACCCCTCCACTTT.

The chain is built from TRBV27 and TRBJ1-5; tentatively, D is TRBD1 (5 bases). With 2 bases removed from V and 3 bases from J, the gap between germline ends came to 11 bases. CDR3 length: 15 residues. CDR1 and CDR2 from the germline V gene are MNHEY and SMNVEV (reference sequence). Here the CDR3 DNA reads TGTGCCAGCAGTTTAACGGCAGGGATCAATCAGCCCCAGCATTTT. Translating it yields CASSLTAGINQPQHF.

This clone has only one observation. V usage is TRBV28 and J usage is TRBJ1-4; D is undetermined. The CDR3 totals 15 residues. Trimming removed 5 bases from V and 4 bases from J, with 14 bases in between. CDR1 is MDHEN, CDR2 SYDVKM, per germline. CDR3 loop: CASSLNRRYNEKLFF. As DNA, the CDR3 is TGTGCCAGCAGTCTTAACAGAAGATATAATGAAAAACTGTTTTTT.

CDR3 coding DNA: TGCGCCAGCAGCCCGCCGACAGGGACTGAAGCTTTCTTT. Protein product: CASSPPTGTEAFF. The chain combines TRBV4-1 with TRBJ1-1; 7 bases map to TRBD1. Germline V CDR1 and CDR2: MGHRA, YSYEKL. The trim removed 4 bases at V and 5 bases at J, leaving 4 bases unmatched. CDR3 length: 13 amino acids.

V usage is TRBV19 and J usage is TRBJ1-2; TRBD1 matches 7 bases. The V and J ends lost 6 bases and 2 bases, in that order; junction bases with no gene match: 6. The CDR3 loop spans 14 amino acids. CDR1 LNHDA and CDR2 SQIVND come from the germline V gene (reference sequence). CDR3 residues: CASRPGGRNYGYTF. Here the CDR3 DNA reads TGTGCCAGTAGACCAGGGGGGCGCAACTATGGCTACACCTTC.

The CDR3 nucleotides are TGTGCCTGGAGACTTATGGGACTAGCGGGAGCCACAGATACGCAGTATTTT. Protein sequence: CAWRLMGLAGATDTQYF. J is TRBJ2-3 and V is TRBV30; 14 bases line up with TRBD2. Germline-derived CDR1 and CDR2 are GTSNPN and SVGIG (reference sequence). The CDR3 totals 17 residues. Losses at the gene ends were 3 bases for V and 2 bases for J; bases not matched to a gene: 7.

The chain combines TRBV6-5 with TRBJ1-5; the D is unclear. CDR1 and CDR2 from the germline V gene are MNHEY and SVGAGI. Deletions cut 6 bases from V and 7 bases from J, with 13 bases between. The CDR3 contains 13 residues. The CDR3 DNA is TGTGCCAGCAGGCAGGTCCAAGGACAGCCCCAGCATTTT. Residues: CASRQVQGQPQHF.

This sequence joins TRBV19 and TRBJ1-3; D is unclear. From germline, CDR1 is LNHDA and CDR2 SQIVND (reference sequence). Between the trimmed V and J ends, which lost 5 bases and 3 bases, there was a span of 11 bases. The CDR3 sequence is 14 residues long. The CDR3 bases are TGTGCCAGTAGTCCCCCACCGAGTGGAAACACCATATATTTT. Amino acids: CASSPPPSGNTIYF.

V and J are TRBV11-1 and TRBJ2-7, with 7 positions matching TRBD1. Trimming took 5 bases from V and 3 from J; bases not matched to a gene: 7. CDR3 length: 14 amino acids. Germline assignment: CDR1 SGHAT and CDR2 FQDESV (reference sequence). CDR3 DNA sequence: TGTGCCAGCAGCGTCGGGACAGACTACTACGAGCAGTACTTC. Protein: CASSVGTDYYEQYF.

The CDR3 here is CASSQRTQSFNSPLHF. The CDR3 bases are TGTGCCAGCAGTCAGAGGACACAGAGTTTTAATTCACCCCTCCACTTT. This chain uses TRBV3-1 (or the pseudogene TRBV3-2) with TRBJ1-6; tentative D call: TRBD1 (5 bases). The CDR3 sequence is 16 residues long. V dropped 6 bases and J dropped 6 bases, with 18 bases sitting between them. Germline CDR1 and CDR2: LGHDT and YNNKEL (reference sequence).

The CDR3 is CASSMYKGAVAKNIQYF. DNA for the CDR3: TGTGCCAGTAGTATGTACAAGGGGGCGGTAGCCAAAAACATTCAGTACTTC. V and J are TRBV19 and TRBJ2-4; 7 nucleotides line up with TRBD1. The J segment lost 0 bases and the V segment lost 3 bases, leaving 8 bases of the junction unmatched. CDR1 and CDR2 from the germline V gene are LNHDA and SQIVND (reference sequence). The CDR3 loop spans 17 amino acids. Combining the CDR3 with reference TRBV19 and TRBJ2-4 gives the whole variable domain DGGITQSPKYLFRKEGQNVTLSCEQNLNHDAMYWYRQDPGQGLRLIYYSQIVNDFQKGDIAEGYSVSREKKESFPLTVTSAQKNPTAFYLCASSMYKGAVAKNIQYFGAGTRLSVL.

The chain combines TRBV24-1 with TRBJ1-5; perhaps TRBD1 as D (5 bases). Per germline, CDR1 KGHDR and CDR2 SFDVKD. This CDR3 has 15 amino acids. Trimming removed 4 bases at V and 4 bases at J, with 13 bases between. This chain's CDR3 is CATSDRTPGNQPQHF. CDR3 coding DNA: TGTGCCACCAGTGACCGAACCCCAGGGAATCAGCCCCAGCATTTT.